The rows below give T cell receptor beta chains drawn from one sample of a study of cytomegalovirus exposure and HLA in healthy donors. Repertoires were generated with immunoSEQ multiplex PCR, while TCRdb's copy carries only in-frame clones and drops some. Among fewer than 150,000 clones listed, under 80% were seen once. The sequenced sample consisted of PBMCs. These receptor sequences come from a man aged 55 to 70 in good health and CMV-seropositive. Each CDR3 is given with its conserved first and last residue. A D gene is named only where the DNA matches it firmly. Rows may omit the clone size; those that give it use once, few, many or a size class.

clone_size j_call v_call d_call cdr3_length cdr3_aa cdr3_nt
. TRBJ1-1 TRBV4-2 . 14 CASSQQTANTEAFF TGTGCCAGCAGCCAACAGACAGCGAACACTGAAGCTTTCTTT
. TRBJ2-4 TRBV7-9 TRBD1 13 CASQRRERDSQYF TGTGCCAGCCAGAGGCGAGAAAGGGACAGTCAGTACTTC
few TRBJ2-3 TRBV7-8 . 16 CASSHVGGLWTDTQYF TGTGCCAGCAGCCACGTCGGTGGTTTGTGGACAGATACGCAGTATTTT
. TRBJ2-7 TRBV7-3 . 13 CASSPRPGYEQYF TGTGCCAGCAGCCCCCGGCCGGGCTACGAGCAGTACTTC
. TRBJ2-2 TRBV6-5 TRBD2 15 CASRSTSRYTGELFF TGTGCCAGCAGGTCGACTAGCCGATACACCGGGGAGCTGTTTTTT
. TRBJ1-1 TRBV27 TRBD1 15 CASSSTGTGASEAFF TGTGCCAGCAGTTCAACCGGGACAGGGGCATCTGAAGCTTTCTTT
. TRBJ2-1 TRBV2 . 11 CASSPRDEQFF TGTGCCAGCAGCCCCAGGGATGAGCAGTTCTTC
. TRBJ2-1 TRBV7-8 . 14 CASSFQGSYNEQFF TGTGCCAGCAGCTTTCAGGGTTCATACAATGAGCAGTTCTTC
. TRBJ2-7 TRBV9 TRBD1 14 CASSLGDSPYEQYF TGTGCCAGCAGCCTTGGGGACAGTCCGTATGAGCAGTACTTC
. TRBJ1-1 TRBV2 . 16 CASSERRAGGGTEAFF TGTGCCAGCAGTGAAAGAAGGGCAGGCGGGGGCACTGAAGCTTTCTTT
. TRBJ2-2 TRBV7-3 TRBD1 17 CASSFPQGARDTGELFF TGTGCCAGCAGCTTTCCACAGGGGGCGCGCGACACCGGGGAGCTGTTTTTT
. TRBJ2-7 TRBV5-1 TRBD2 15 CASSLGTSRSWEQYF TGCGCCAGCAGCTTAGGGACTAGCAGGTCGTGGGAGCAGTACTTC
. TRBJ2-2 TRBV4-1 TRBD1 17 CASSHRPGTGNTGELFF TGCGCCAGCAGCCACCGCCCCGGGACAGGGAACACCGGGGAGCTGTTTTTT
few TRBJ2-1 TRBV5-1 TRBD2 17 CASSLRTSGGAIDEQFF TGCGCCAGCAGCTTGAGGACTAGCGGGGGGGCAATCGATGAGCAGTTCTTC
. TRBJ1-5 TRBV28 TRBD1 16 CASSPFGQGSNQPQHF TGTGCCAGCAGTCCCTTTGGACAGGGAAGCAATCAGCCCCAGCATTTT
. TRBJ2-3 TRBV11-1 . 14 CASSLGRSVDTQYF TGTGCCAGCAGCTTAGGCCGTAGCGTAGATACGCAGTATTTT
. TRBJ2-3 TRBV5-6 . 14 CASSSGVRIYTQYF TGTGCCAGCAGTTCGGGGGTGAGGATCTATACGCAGTATTTT
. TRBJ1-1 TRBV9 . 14 CASSANAVNTEAFF TGTGCCAGCAGCGCAAACGCGGTGAACACTGAAGCTTTCTTT
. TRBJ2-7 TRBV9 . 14 CASSVTRESGEQYF TGTGCCAGCAGCGTAACAAGGGAAAGCGGCGAGCAGTACTTC
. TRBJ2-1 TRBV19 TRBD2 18 CASSIEDLAGFSYNEQFF TGTGCCAGTAGTATAGAGGATCTAGCGGGATTCTCCTACAATGAGCAGTTCTTC
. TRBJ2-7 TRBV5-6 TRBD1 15 CASSPRGQRIYEQYF TGTGCCAGCAGCCCTAGGGGACAGAGAATTTACGAGCAGTACTTC
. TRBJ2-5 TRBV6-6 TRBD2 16 CASSYSASGRRETQYF TGTGCCAGCAGTTACTCGGCTAGCGGGAGAAGGGAGACCCAGTACTTC
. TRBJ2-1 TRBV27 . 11 CASSQGNEQFF TGTGCCAGCAGTCAGGGAAATGAGCAGTTCTTC
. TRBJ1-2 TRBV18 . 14 CASSSDKTNYGYTF TGTGCCAGCTCATCGGACAAAACTAACTATGGCTACACCTTC
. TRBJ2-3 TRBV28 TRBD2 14 CASRVAGSTDTQYF TGTGCCAGCAGAGTAGCGGGAAGCACAGATACGCAGTATTTT
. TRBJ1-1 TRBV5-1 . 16 CASSLDPTGISTEAFF TGCGCCAGCAGCTTGGATCCGACGGGGATTAGCACTGAAGCTTTCTTT
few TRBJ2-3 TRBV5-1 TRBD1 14 CASSPGQDTDTQYF TGCGCCAGCAGCCCAGGACAGGACACAGATACGCAGTATTTT
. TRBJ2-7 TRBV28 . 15 CASSFGGAESYEQYF TGTGCCAGCAGTTTCGGGGGTGCGGAGTCCTACGAGCAGTACTTC
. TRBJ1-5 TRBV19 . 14 CASRPPSGPSPQHF TGTGCCAGTAGACCTCCGTCAGGCCCATCCCCCCAGCATTTT
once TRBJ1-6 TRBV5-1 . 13 CASSLDNNSPLHF TGCGCCAGCAGCTTAGACAATAATTCACCCCTCCACTTT
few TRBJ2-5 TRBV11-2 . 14 CASSLDSTGETQYF TGTGCCAGCAGCTTAGACAGCACCGGGGAGACCCAGTACTTC
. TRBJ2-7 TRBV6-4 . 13 CASSATASYEQYF TGTGCCAGCAGTGCAACAGCCTCCTACGAGCAGTACTTC
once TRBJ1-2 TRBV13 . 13 CASSLVGRGGYTF TGTGCCAGCAGCTTGGTCGGTCGGGGTGGCTACACCTTC
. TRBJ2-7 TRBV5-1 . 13 CASSVRAGYEQYF TGCGCCAGCAGCGTCAGGGCCGGTTACGAGCAGTACTTC
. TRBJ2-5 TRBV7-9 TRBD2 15 CASSRVRGGEETQYF TGTGCCAGCAGCCGCGTGAGGGGAGGGGAGGAGACCCAGTACTTC
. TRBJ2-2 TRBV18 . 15 CASSQPGHRIRELFF TGTGCCAGCTCACAGCCGGGTCATCGTATCCGGGAGCTGTTTTTT
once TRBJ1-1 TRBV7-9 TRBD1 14 CASSFQGVGTEAFF TGTGCCAGCAGTTTCCAGGGGGTCGGTACTGAAGCTTTCTTT
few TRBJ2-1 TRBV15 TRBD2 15 CATTTRGRAYNEQFF TGTGCCACCACCACACGGGGGAGGGCCTACAATGAGCAGTTCTTC
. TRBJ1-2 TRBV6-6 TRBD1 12 CASSQGAYGYTF TGTGCCAGCAGTCAGGGGGCTTATGGCTACACCTTC
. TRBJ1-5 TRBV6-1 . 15 CASRSVLYSNQPQHF TGTGCCAGCAGGTCCGTTCTATATAGCAATCAGCCCCAGCATTTT
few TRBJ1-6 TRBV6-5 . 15 CASSTGLLDNSPLHF TGTGCCAGCAGTACGGGTTTACTTGATAATTCACCCCTCCACTTT
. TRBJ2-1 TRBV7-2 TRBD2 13 CASSLDGGTSRFF TGTGCCAGCAGCTTAGACGGGGGGACTAGCCGGTTCTTC
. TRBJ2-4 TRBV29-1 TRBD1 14 CSVGFFGQGDSQYF TGCAGCGTTGGGTTTTTCGGGCAAGGGGACAGTCAGTACTTC
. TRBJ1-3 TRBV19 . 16 CASSADGRPSGNTIYF TGTGCCAGTAGTGCCGACGGCAGGCCGTCTGGAAACACCATATATTTT
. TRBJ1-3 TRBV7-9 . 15 CASSLGSFSGNTIYF TGTGCCAGCAGCTTGGGCAGCTTCTCTGGAAACACCATATATTTT
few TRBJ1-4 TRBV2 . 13 CASRGVSYEKLFF TGTGCCAGCAGAGGGGTCTCCTATGAAAAACTGTTTTTT
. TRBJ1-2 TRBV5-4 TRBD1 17 CASSPPGQGALSYGYTF TGTGCCAGCAGCCCCCCGGGACAGGGGGCTTTATCGTATGGCTACACCTTC
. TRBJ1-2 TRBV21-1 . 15 CASRKRGSDNYGYTF TGTGCCAGCAGGAAAAGGGGCTCGGATAACTATGGCTACACCTTC
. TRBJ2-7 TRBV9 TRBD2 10 CASSVRTRFF TGTGCCAGCAGCGTGAGGACTAGATTTTTC